The following is a T cell receptor beta chain sequence with its context. The record originates from a study of blood T cell repertoires in COVID-19. V trimming: 2 bases; J trimming: 3 bases; junction bases outside the gene matches: 10. Germline CDR1 and CDR2: MNHEY and SVGEGT. The CDR3 extends over 17 amino acids. Generated by immunoSEQ multiplex PCR, the TCRdb table keeps only in-frame clones and is missing some. The sample has approximately 450,000 clones, 70% to 90% seen once. Cohorts were based on clinical histories the participants reported. This chain joins TRBV6-2 or TRBV6-3 and TRBJ2-7; 10 bases map to TRBD2. The TCR originated in a woman aged 18-30 years with acute COVID-19. Sequenced input: PBMCs or T cells enriched from blood (not recorded which). CDR3 DNA: TGTGCCAGCAGTTACCGGTTGGGAGGACTAGCGGTCTACGAGCAGTACTTC. This encodes CASSYRLGGLAVYEQYF.